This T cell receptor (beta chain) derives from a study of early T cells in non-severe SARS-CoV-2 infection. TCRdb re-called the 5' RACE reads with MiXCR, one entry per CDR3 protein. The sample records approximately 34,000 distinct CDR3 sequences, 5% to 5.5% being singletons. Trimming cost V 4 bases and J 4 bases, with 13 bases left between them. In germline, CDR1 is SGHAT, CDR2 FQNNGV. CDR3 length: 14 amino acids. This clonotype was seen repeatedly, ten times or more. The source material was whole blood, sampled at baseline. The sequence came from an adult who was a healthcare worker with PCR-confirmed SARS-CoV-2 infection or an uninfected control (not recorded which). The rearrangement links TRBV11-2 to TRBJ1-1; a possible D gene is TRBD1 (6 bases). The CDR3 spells CASSSVAGATEAFF. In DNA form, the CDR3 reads TGTGCCAGCAGCTCAGTTGCGGGGGCCACTGAAGCTTTCTTT.